What follows are 17 T cell receptor beta chains derived from one specimen sequenced in a study of OX40 agonist ivuxolimab in advanced cancers. Assay used: immunoSEQ multiplex PCR; TCRdb lists only in-frame clones, some missing. Of around 50,000 clones listed, around 89% are singletons. The source material was CD4+ or CD8+ T cells sorted from blood, sampled in a trial of the OX40 agonist ivuxolimab. Receptors were obtained from an adult with an advanced solid tumor such as melanoma, head and neck, liver or kidney cancer.

This rearrangement joins TRBV14 to TRBJ2-5; D is ambiguous. V lost 0 bases and J lost 4, with 12 bases in between. The germline V gene has CDR1 SGHDN and CDR2 FVKESK. This CDR3 region has 15 residues. The CDR3 region is CASSQDKMGRETQYF. In nucleotides, the CDR3 is TGTGCCAGCAGCCAAGATAAGATGGGCCGAGAGACCCAGTACTTC.

The V gene is TRBV11-2, the J gene TRBJ2-1; a possible D gene is TRBD1 (6 bases). Germline CDR1 and CDR2: SGHAT and FQNNGV. The CDR3 is 12 residues long. V was clipped by 5 bases and J by 7 bases, with 9 bases between them. CDR3 amino acids: CASSPGVNEQFF. The CDR3, as DNA: TGTGCCAGCAGCCCAGGGGTGAATGAGCAGTTCTTC.

The chain combines TRBV4-1 with TRBJ1-1; D is undetermined. Germline V CDR1 and CDR2: MGHRA, YSYEKL. V lost 2 bases and J lost 6, with 4 bases in between. The CDR3 length is 11 residues. CDR3 nucleotides: TGCGCCAGCAGCCAAAATTCTGAAGCTTTCTTT. Encoded protein: CASSQNSEAFF.

In nucleotides, the CDR3 is TGTGCCAGCAGCGACTGGGAGACCCAGTACTTC. Translated, it gives CASSDWETQYF. The rearrangement uses TRBV7-9 and TRBJ2-5; no firm D call. Germline V lookup: CDR1 SEHNR, CDR2 FQNEAQ (reference sequence). The CDR3 has 11 residues. The germline V and J ends were trimmed by 5 bases and 5 bases, with 6 bases remaining between them.

The CDR3: CASSKTGLSNQPQHF. The CDR3, as DNA: TGTGCCAGCAGCAAAACAGGGTTGAGCAATCAGCCCCAGCATTTT. The chain employs TRBV6-5 and TRBJ1-5, with D perhaps matching TRBD1 (6 bases). The V end lost 6 bases, the J end lost 1 base, and 13 bases lay between the germline ends. CDR3 length: 15 residues. The germline gives CDR1 MNHEY, CDR2 SVGAGI.

The rearrangement joins TRBV9 to TRBJ2-1; TRBD2 agrees at 15 bases. The CDR3 extends over 16 amino acids. V was clipped by 0 bases and J by 7 bases; unmatched bases: 2. Germline V gene data show CDR1 as SGDLS and CDR2 as YYNGEE. The CDR3 reads CASSVEGLAGGNEQFF. As DNA, the CDR3 is TGTGCCAGCAGCGTAGAGGGACTAGCGGGGGGAAATGAGCAGTTCTTC.

The chain combines TRBV7-6 with TRBJ2-5; D possibly corresponds to TRBD1 (5 bases). The end of the DNA is better explained by TRBJ2-7, so the J call may be wrong. The CDR3 is 15 residues long. Germline V gene sequence: CDR1 SGHVS, CDR2 FNYEAQ. The CDR3 DNA reads as TGTGCCAGCAGCGCCGCGCAGGGAAGCTCCTACGAGCAGTACTTC. It codes for CASSAAQGSSYEQYF.

The chain employs TRBV27 and TRBJ2-7; the match to TRBD1 covers 9 bases. This CDR3 spans 17 amino acids. Germline V gene data show CDR1 as MNHEY and CDR2 as SMNVEV (reference sequence). The junction had 14 bases not matched to a gene; V was cut back by 6 bases and J by 2 bases. This CDR3 reads CASSQGTGYPLAYEQYF. In nucleotides, the CDR3 is TGTGCCAGCAGCCAGGGGACAGGGTATCCCCTAGCCTACGAGCAGTACTTC.

The CDR3 DNA reads TGCGCCAGCAGCCCCCCGGGACAGGGCTATGGCTACACCTTC. Translating it yields CASSPPGQGYGYTF. The chain recombines TRBV5-1 with TRBJ1-2; 9 bases align to TRBD1. J was trimmed by 4 bases and V by 4 bases; bases with no gene match: 5. The CDR3 is 14 residues long. CDR1 is SGHRS, CDR2 YFSETQ, per germline.

This clone has only one observation. This chain connects TRBV9 to TRBJ2-7; 8 bases match TRBD1. The V and J ends lost 5 bases and 0 bases, in that order; junction bases with no gene match: 7. The V gene's germline CDR1 is SGDLS and CDR2 YYNGEE. The CDR3 totals 15 residues. The CDR3, as DNA: TGTGCCAGCAGTTCCGGACAGGGCCCCTCCTACGAGCAGTACTTC. Translation gives CASSSGQGPSYEQYF.

This chain joins TRBV2 and TRBJ2-7; TRBD1 or TRBD2 may be the D gene (5 bases each). CDR3 length equals 13 residues. CDR1 is SNHLY, CDR2 FYNNEI, per germline. V was cut by 4 bases and J by 3 bases, with 10 bases left in between. CDR3 sequence: CASSGGAFYEQYF. CDR3 bases: TGTGCCAGCAGTGGAGGGGCTTTCTACGAGCAGTACTTC.

The chain employs TRBV29-1 and TRBJ2-7; D ambiguous. The CDR3 spans 11 residues. The V gene lost 5 bases and the J gene lost 3 bases, with 8 bases spanning the gap. Germline CDR1 reads SQVTM; CDR2 reads ANQGSEA. CDR3 coding DNA: TGCAGCGTTCTTGAAAGCTACGAGCAGTACTTC. Residues: CSVLESYEQYF.

CDR3 nucleotides: TGTGCCAGCAGCTTGGAGGCAGGGTGGCTCGAGCAGTACTTC. It encodes CASSLEAGWLEQYF. The chain recombines TRBV5-5 with TRBJ2-7, with TRBD1 as a possible D gene (5 bases). V gave up 0 bases and J gave up 6 bases, with 13 bases separating them. This CDR3 spans 14 amino acids. The germline CDR1 and CDR2 sequences are SGHKS and YYEKEE (reference sequence).

This clone was seen only a few times. V and J are TRBV30 and TRBJ2-3, with 10 bases that match TRBD1. The J segment lost 1 base and the V segment lost 2 bases, leaving 6 bases of the junction unmatched. Germline lookup yields CDR1 GTSNPN and CDR2 SVGIG (reference sequence). The CDR3 runs 16 residues. CDR3 sequence: CAWSSSGTGGTDTQYF. CDR3 coding DNA: TGTGCCTGGAGTTCATCCGGGACAGGGGGCACAGATACGCAGTATTTT. Looking up the rest from reference TRBV30 and TRBJ2-3 gives the full variable domain: SQTIHQWPATLVQPVGSPLSLECTVEGTSNPNLYWYRQAAGRGLQLLFYSVGIGQISSEVPQNLSASRPQDRQFILSSKKLLLSDSGFYLCAWSSSGTGGTDTQYFGPGTRLTVL.

V gene TRBV27 combines with J gene TRBJ2-1; the match to TRBD2 covers 8 bases. CDR3 size: 14 residues. Germline V gene data show CDR1 as MNHEY and CDR2 as SMNVEV (reference sequence). V was clipped by 5 bases and J by 8 bases; unmatched bases: 8. In DNA form, the CDR3 reads TGTGCCAGCAGTCTCCGACTAGCGAGTTATGAGCAGTTCTTC. Translating gives CASSLRLASYEQFF.

The gene calls are TRBV9 and TRBJ2-7, with 8 nucleotides matching TRBD2. The CDR3 spans 15 residues. Trimming cost V 0 bases and J 5 bases; bases outside gene matches: 7. Germline V gene data show CDR1 as SGDLS and CDR2 as YYNGEE. Here the CDR3 reads CASSVGGTSSHEQYF. In nucleotides, the CDR3 is TGTGCCAGCAGCGTAGGGGGGACTAGTTCCCACGAGCAGTACTTC.

The rearrangement uses TRBV14 and TRBJ1-5, with 8 bases matching TRBD1. CDR1 and CDR2 from the germline V gene are SGHDN and FVKESK. There are 14 residues in the CDR3. J was trimmed by 2 bases and V by 5 bases; bases with no gene match: 2. CDR3 residues: CASSLTGGNQPQHF. In nucleotides, the CDR3 is TGTGCCAGCAGCTTGACAGGGGGCAATCAGCCCCAGCATTTT.